This T cell receptor (beta chain) was retrieved from a study of T cells after posttransplantation cyclophosphamide. Notes on this clone: Its specificity is unknown. At one end the junction does not follow the germline gene, possibly because of a read error. Other DNA variants within this sample encode the same CDR3.

The CDR3 covers 15 residues. Looked up from germline, CDR1 is PRHDT and CDR2 is FYEKMQ (reference sequence). Clones were sequenced by immunoSEQ multiplex PCR, and TCRdb holds only the in-frame ones, with some missing. The sample has tens of thousands of clones, 85% to 90% seen once; the top ten hold roughly 12%. Regarding the study as a whole: Donor CD8+ memory clones often dominated recipient blood repertoires at later times. Blood and skin or GI T cell repertoires showed limited TRB overlap. Recipient CMV seropositivity and CMV reactivation strongly tracked TRB clonality.

Treatment was busulfan-fludarabine conditioning, a marrow graft, and cyclophosphamide on days +3 and +4. This rearrangement joins TRBV13 to TRBJ1-6, with 10 bases that match TRBD1. This sequence was found in a female patient in her thirties or forties who received an allogeneic stem cell transplant from an unrelated donor, was CMV-positive, and had no GVHD. T cells may partly derive from the graft donor. The sample consisted of PBMCs, taken after allogeneic stem cell transplant with posttransplant cyclophosphamide. This CDR3 reads CASSLRQGANSPLHF. DNA of the CDR3: TGTGCCAGCAGCCTCCGACAGGGGGCAAATTCCCCCCTCCACTTT.